This T cell receptor beta chain was retrieved from a study of CD4+ T cells in melanoma. Clones were read by immunoSEQ multiplex PCR, and TCRdb kept only the in-frame ones, dropping some. Here the sample spans over 15,000 clones, 70% to 80% being singletons. Trimming removed 6 bases at V and 0 bases at J, with 6 bases between. This CDR3 has 14 residues. CDR1 is MNHNS and CDR2 is SASEGT in the germline V gene. Study-wide results and limits: A reported correlation linked neoantigen-specific CD4+ T cells to CD8+, macrophage and B cell function.

With respect to this clone: Its antigen is unidentified.

This sequence originates from a human donor with melanoma. The V and J genes are TRBV6-1 and TRBJ2-6; unclear D gene. Material for sequencing was cells from a culture (not recorded whether cultured in vitro). The CDR3: CASRGDSGANVLTF. The CDR3 nucleotides read TGTGCCAGCAGGGGCGACTCTGGGGCCAACGTCCTGACTTTC.